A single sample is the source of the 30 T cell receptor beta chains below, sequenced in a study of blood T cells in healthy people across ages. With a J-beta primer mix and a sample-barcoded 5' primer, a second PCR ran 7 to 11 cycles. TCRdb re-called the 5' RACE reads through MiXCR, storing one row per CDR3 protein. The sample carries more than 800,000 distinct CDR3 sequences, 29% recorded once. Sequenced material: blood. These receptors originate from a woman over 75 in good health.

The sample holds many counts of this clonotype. DNA of the CDR3: TGTGCCAGCAGCTTAAGGGAGGGGAGCCTCACAGATACGCAGTATTTT. Amino acids: CASSLREGSLTDTQYF. This sequence joins TRBV7-9 and TRBJ2-3; TRBD2 matches at 7 bases. This CDR3 is 16 amino acids long. The trim removed 2 bases at V and 2 bases at J, leaving 7 bases unmatched. Germline lookup yields CDR1 SEHNR and CDR2 FQNEAQ (reference sequence).

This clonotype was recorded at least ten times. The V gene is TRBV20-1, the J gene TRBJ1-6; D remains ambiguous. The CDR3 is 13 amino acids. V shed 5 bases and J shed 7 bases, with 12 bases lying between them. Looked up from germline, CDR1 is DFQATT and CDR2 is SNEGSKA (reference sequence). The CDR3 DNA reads TGCAGTGCTCCGAAGGACCTCAATTCACCCCTCCACTTT. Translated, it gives CSAPKDLNSPLHF.

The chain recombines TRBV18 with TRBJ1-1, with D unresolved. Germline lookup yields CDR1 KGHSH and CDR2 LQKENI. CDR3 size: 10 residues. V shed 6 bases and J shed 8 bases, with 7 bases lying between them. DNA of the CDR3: TGTGCCAGCTCCCATCAGGAAGCTTTCTTT. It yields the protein CASSHQEAFF.

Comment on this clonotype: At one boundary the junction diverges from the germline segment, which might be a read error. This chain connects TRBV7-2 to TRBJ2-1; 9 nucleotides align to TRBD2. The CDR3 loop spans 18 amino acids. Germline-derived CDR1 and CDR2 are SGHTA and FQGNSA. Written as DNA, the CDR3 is TGTGCCAGCGCCGGGACTAGCATGGCAGCGGTAGGGTACAATGAGCGGTTTTTC. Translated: CASAGTSMAAVGYNERFF.

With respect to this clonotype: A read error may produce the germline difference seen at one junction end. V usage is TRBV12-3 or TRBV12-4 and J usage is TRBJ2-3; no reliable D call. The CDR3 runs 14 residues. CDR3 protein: CASSFRVTSDAQYF. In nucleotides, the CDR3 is TGTGCCAGCAGTTTCCGGGTAACCTCAGATGCGCAGTATTTT.

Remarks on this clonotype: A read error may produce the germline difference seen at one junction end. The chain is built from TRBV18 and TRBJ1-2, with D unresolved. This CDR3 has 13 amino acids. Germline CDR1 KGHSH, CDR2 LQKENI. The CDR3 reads CASSPEHGYGYTF. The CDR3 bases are TGTGCCAGCTCACCCGAACACGGTTATGGTTACACCTTC.

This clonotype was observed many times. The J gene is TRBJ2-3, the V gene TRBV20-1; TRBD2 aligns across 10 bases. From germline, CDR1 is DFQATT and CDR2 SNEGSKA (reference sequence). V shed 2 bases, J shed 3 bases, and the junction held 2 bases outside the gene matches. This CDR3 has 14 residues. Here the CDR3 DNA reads TGCAGTGCTAGAACTAGCGGGGAGACAGATACGCAGTATTTT. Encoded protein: CSARTSGETDTQYF.

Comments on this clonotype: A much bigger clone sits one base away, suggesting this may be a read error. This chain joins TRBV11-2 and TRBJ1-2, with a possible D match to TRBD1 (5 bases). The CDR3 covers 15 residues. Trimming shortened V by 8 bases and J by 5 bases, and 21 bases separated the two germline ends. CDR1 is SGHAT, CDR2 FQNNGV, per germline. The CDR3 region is CASGSHWRGSYGYTF. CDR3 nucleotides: TGTGCCAGCGGCTCGCACTGGAGGGGAAGTTATGGCTACACCTTC.

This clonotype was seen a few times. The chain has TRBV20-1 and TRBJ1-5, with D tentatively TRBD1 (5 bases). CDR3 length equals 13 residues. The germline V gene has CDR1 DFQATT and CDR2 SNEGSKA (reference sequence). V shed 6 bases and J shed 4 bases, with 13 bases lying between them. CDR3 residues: CSACRDPNQPQHF. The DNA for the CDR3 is TGCAGTGCCTGCCGGGACCCGAATCAGCCCCAGCATTTT.

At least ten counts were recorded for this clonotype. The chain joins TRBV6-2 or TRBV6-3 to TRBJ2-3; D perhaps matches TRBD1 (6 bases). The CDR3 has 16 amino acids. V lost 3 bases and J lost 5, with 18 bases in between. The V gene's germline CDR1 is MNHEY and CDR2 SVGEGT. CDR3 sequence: CASSYMEAGDRDTQYF. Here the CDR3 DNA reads TGTGCCAGCAGTTATATGGAGGCAGGGGATAGAGATACGCAGTATTTT.

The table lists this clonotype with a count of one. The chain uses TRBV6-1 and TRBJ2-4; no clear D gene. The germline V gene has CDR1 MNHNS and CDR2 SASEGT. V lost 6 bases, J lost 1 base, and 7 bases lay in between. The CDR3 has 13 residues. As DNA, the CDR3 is TGTGCCAGCAGCCCAACCGCCAAAAACATTCAGTACTTC. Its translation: CASSPTAKNIQYF.

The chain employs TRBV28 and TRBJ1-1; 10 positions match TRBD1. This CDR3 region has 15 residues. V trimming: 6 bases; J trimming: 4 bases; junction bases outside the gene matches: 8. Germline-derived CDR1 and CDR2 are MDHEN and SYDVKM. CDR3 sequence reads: CASSSGTGAATEAFF. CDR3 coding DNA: TGTGCCAGCAGCTCCGGGACAGGGGCGGCCACTGAAGCTTTCTTT.

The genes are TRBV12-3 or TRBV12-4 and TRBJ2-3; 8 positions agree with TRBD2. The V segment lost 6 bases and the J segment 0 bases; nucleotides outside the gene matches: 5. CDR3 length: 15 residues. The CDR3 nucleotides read TGTGCCAGCAGCAGTGCTAGCGGGAGCACAGATACGCAGTATTTT. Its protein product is CASSSASGSTDTQYF.

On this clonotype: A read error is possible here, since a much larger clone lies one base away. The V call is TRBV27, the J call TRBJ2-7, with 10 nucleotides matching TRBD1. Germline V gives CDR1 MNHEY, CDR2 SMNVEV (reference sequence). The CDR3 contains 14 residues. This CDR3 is CASKPGQGFYERYF. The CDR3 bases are TGTGCCAGCAAGCCGGGACAGGGGTTCTACGAGCGGTACTTC.

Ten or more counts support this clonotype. The CDR3 DNA sequence: TGCGCCAGCCGGGACTTTACTCCGCTCTATGGCTACACCTTC. Translated: CASRDFTPLYGYTF. J is TRBJ1-2 and V is TRBV10-2, with a tentative D call TRBD1 (5 bases). Per the germline V gene, CDR1 is WSHSY and CDR2 is SAAADI. The V gene lost 8 bases and the J gene lost 4 bases, with 17 bases spanning the gap. The CDR3 loop spans 14 amino acids.

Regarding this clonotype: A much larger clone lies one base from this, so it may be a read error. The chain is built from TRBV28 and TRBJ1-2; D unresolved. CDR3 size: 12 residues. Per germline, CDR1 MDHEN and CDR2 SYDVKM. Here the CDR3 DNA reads TGTGTCGCGGCTGTACCCCAATCTGGCTACACCTTC. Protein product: CVAAVPQSGYTF.

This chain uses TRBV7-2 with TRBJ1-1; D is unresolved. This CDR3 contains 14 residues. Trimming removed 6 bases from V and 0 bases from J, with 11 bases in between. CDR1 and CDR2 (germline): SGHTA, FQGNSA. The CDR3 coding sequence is TGTGCCAGCAGACTCGCCGGGTTGAACACTGAAGCTTTCTTT. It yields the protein CASRLAGLNTEAFF.

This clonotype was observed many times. CDR3 in amino acids: CATSRVRTGNKQRSYEQYF. CDR3 in DNA: TGTGCCACCAGCAGAGTTAGGACAGGGAATAAGCAACGATCCTACGAGCAGTACTTC. V gene TRBV15 combines with J gene TRBJ2-7, with 8 nucleotides matching TRBD1. CDR3 size: 19 residues. Per the germline V gene, CDR1 is LNHNV and CDR2 is YYDKDF (reference sequence). V shed 1 base, J shed 1 base, and the junction held 15 bases outside the gene matches. Full variable domain (remainder filled in from reference TRBV15 and TRBJ2-7): DAMVIQNPRYQVTQFGKPVTLSCSQTLNHNVMYWYQQKSSQAPKLLFHYYDKDFNNEADTPDNFQSRRPNTSFCFLDIRSPGLGDTAMYLCATSRVRTGNKQRSYEQYFGPGTRLTVT.

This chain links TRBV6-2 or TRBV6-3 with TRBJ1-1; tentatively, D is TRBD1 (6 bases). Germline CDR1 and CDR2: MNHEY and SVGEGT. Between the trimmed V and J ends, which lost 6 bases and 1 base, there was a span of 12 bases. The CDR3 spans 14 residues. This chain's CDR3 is CASSRGLTNTEAFF. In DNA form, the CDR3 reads TGTGCCAGCAGCAGGGGTCTGACGAACACTGAAGCTTTCTTT.

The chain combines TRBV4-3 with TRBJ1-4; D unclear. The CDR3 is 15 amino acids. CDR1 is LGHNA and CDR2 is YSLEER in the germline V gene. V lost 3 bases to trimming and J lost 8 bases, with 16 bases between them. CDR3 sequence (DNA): TGCGCCAGCAGCCAGGGGAAGCTATCCGCAGAAAAACTGTTTTTT. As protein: CASSQGKLSAEKLFF.

This chain's CDR3 is CASRNGPSGSYEQYF. The DNA for the CDR3 is TGTGCCAGCAGAAACGGGCCTAGCGGGAGCTACGAGCAGTACTTC. J is TRBJ2-5 and V is TRBV6-6, with 10 bases aligning to TRBD2. The DNA end is a closer match to TRBJ2-7, so the J assignment may be wrong. Germline CDR1 and CDR2: MNHNY and SVGAGI (reference sequence). The length of the CDR3 is 15 residues.

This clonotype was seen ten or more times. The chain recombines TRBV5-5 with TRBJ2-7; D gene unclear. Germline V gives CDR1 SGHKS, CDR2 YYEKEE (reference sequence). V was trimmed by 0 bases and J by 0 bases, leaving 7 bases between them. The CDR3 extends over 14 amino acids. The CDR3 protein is CASSLARFSYEQYF. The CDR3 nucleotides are TGTGCCAGCAGCTTGGCCAGGTTCTCCTACGAGCAGTACTTC.

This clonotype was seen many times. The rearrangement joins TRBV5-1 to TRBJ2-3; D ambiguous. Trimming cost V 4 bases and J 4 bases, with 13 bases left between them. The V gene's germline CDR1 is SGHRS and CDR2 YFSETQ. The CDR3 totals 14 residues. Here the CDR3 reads CASSPRGSADTQYF. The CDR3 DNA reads TGCGCCAGCAGCCCCAGAGGCTCTGCAGATACGCAGTATTTT.

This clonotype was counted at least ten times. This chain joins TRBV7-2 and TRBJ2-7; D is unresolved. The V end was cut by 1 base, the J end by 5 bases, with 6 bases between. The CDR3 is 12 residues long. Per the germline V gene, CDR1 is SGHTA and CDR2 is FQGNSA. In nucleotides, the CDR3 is TGTGCCAGCAGCTTAGGTGCGGACGAGCAGTACTTC. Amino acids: CASSLGADEQYF.

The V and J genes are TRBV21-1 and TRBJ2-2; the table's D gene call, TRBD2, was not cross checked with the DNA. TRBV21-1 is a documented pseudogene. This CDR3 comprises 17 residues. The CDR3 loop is CASSKDERGGPSGELFF. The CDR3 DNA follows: TGTGCCAGCAGCAAAGATGAGCGGGGGGGACCCTCCGGGGAGCTGTTTTTT.

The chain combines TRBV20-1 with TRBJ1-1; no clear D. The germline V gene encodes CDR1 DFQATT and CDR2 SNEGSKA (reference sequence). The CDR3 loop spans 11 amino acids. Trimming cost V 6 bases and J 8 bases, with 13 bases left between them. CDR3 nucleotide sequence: TGCAGTGCCCATAGGCGCAGAGAAGCTTTCTTT. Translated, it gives CSAHRRREAFF.

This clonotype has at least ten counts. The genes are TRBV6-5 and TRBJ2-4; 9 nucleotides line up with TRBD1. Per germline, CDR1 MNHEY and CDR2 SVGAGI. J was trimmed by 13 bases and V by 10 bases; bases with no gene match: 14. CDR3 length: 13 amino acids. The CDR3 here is CATRAGTGWEQYF. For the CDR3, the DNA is TGTGCCACCAGGGCCGGGACAGGGTGGGAGCAGTACTTC.

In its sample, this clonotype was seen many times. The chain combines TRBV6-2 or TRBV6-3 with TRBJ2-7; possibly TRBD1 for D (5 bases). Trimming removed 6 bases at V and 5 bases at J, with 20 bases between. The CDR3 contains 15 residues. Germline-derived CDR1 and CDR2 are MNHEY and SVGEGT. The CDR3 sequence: CASRPLQGERNEQYF. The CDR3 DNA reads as TGTGCCAGCAGACCGCTTCAGGGTGAAAGGAACGAGCAGTACTTC.

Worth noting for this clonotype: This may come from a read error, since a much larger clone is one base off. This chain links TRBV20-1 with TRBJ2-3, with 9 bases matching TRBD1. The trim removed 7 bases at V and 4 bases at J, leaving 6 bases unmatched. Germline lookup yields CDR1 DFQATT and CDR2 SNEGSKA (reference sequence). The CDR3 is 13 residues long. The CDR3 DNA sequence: TGCAGTGTTGGACAGGGGTTCTCAGATACGCAGTATTTT. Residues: CSVGQGFSDTQYF.

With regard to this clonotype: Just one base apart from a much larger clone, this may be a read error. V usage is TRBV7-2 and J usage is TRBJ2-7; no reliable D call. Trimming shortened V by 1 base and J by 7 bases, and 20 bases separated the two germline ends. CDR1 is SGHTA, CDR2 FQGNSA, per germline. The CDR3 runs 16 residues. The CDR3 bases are TGTGCCAGCAGCTTAGGGTCGCTCCGAATCTCGAATGAGCAGTACTTC. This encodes CASSLGSLRISNEQYF.